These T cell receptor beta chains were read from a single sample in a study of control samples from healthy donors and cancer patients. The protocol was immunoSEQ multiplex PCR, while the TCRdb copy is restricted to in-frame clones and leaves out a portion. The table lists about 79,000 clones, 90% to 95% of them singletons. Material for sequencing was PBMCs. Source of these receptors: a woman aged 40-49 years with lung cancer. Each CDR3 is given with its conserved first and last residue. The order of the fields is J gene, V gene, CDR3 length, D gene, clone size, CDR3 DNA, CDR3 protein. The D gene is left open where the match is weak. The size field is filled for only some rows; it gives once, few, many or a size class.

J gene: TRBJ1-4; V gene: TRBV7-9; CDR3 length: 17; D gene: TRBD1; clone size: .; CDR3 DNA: TGTGCCAGCAGCTCATTAAAACAGGGGGCCTTTAATGAAAAACTGTTTTTT; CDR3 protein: CASSSLKQGAFNEKLFF
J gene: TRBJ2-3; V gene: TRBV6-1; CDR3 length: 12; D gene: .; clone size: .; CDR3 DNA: TGTGCCAGCAGTGAATTAGGGGATACGCAGTATTTT; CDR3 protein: CASSELGDTQYF
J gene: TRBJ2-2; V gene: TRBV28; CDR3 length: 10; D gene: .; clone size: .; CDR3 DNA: TGTGCCAGCAGTTCCGGGGAGCTGTTTTTT; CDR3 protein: CASSSGELFF
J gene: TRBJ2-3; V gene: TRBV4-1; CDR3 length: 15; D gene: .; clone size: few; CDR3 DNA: TGCGCCAGCAGCCAAGGGGAAGGGAGCACAGATACGCAGTATTTT; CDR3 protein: CASSQGEGSTDTQYF
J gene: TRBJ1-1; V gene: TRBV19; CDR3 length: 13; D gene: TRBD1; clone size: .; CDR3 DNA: TGTGCCAGTACTATGGAATTCGGACAGGGCTTACTCTTT; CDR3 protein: CASTMEFGQGLLF
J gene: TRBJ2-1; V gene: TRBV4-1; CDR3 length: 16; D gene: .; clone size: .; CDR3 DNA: TGCGCCAGCAGCCAAGAAGATGGGGTTTGGGACAATGAGCAGTTCTTC; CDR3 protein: CASSQEDGVWDNEQFF
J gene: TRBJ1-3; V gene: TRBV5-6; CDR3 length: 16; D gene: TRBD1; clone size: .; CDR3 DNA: TGTGCCAGCAGCTTGGGGCTCCGGGACAGGGCATGGACCATATATTTT; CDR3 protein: CASSLGLRDRAWTIYF
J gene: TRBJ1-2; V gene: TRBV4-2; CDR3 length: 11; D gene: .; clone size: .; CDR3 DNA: TGTGCCAGCCGGGAGAACTATGGCTACACCTTC; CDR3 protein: CASRENYGYTF
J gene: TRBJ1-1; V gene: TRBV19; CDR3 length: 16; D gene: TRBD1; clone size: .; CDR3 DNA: TGTGCCAGTAAGTGGGGATCTGGACAGGACTACACTGAAGCTTTCTTT; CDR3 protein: CASKWGSGQDYTEAFF
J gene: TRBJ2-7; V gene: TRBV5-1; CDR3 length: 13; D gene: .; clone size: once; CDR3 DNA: TGCGCCAGCAGCTTGACCACATCCTACGAGCAGTACTTC; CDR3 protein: CASSLTTSYEQYF
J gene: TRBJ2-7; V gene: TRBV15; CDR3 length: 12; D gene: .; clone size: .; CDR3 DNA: TGTGCCACCAGCAGAGTGGGATACGAGCAGTACTTC; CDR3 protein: CATSRVGYEQYF
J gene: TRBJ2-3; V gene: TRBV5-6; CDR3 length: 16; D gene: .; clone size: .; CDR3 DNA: TGTGCCAGCAGCTTGGCGGGGGGCCCTAGCACAGATACGCAGTATTTT; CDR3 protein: CASSLAGGPSTDTQYF
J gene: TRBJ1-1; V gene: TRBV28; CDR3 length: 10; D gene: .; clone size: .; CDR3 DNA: TGTGCCACCTGGCGGGTTGAAGCTTTCTTT; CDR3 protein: CATWRVEAFF
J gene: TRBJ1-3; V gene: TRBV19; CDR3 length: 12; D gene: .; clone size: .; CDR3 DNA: TGTGCCAGTAGTATCTCTGGCGACACCATATATTTT; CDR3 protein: CASSISGDTIYF
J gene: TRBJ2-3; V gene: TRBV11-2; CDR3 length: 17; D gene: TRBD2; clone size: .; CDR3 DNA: TGTGCCAGCAGCTTAGTGCCCCTAGCGGGGGTTGCAGATACGCAGTATTTT; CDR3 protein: CASSLVPLAGVADTQYF
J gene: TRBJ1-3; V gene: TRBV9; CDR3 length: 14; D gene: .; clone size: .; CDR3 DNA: TGTGCCAGCAGCCCTATGCCCTCTGGAAACACCATATATTTT; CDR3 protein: CASSPMPSGNTIYF
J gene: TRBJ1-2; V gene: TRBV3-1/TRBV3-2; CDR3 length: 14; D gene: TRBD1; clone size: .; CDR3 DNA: TGTGCCAGCAGCAGGGACAGCTCGCCCTATGGCTACACCTTC; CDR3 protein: CASSRDSSPYGYTF
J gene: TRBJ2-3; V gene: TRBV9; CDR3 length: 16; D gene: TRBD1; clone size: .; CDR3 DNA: TGTGCCAGCAGCGTGAGAGGGCAGGGGGTGGAAGATACGCAGTATTTT; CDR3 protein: CASSVRGQGVEDTQYF
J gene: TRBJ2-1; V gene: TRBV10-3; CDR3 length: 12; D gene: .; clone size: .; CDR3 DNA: TGTGCCATCAGTGAGTCGTACAATGAGCAGTTCTTC; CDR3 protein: CAISESYNEQFF
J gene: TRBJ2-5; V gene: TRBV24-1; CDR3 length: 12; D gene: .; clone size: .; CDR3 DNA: TGTGCCACCAGTGATTTTGAAGAGACCCAGTACTTC; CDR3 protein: CATSDFEETQYF
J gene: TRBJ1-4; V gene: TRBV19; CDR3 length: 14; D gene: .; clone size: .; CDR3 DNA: TGTGCCAGTAGTATTTCCGGGTCCAGCGAAAAACTGTTTTTT; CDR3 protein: CASSISGSSEKLFF
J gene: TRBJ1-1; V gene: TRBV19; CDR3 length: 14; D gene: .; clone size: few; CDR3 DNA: TGTGCCAGTAGACTCGGTGGAGTGAACACTGAAGCTTTCTTT; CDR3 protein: CASRLGGVNTEAFF
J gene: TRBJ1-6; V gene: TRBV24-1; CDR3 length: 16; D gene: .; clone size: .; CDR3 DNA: TGTGCCACCAGTGTCATGGGAACAGGGAGTAATTCACCCCTCCACTTT; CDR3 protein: CATSVMGTGSNSPLHF
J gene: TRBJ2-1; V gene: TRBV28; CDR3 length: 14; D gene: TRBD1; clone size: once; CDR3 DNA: TGTGCCAGCAGAGTCGGGACAGGGAAAAGGGAGCAGTTCTTC; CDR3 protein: CASRVGTGKREQFF
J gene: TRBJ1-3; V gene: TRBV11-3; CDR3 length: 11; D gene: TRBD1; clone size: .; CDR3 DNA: TGTGCCAGCAGCGACAGGGTTACCATATATTTT; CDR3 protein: CASSDRVTIYF
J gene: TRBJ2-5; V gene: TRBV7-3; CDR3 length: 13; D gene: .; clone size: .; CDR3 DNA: TGTGCCAGCAGCCCCCAGGCGACGGGGGCCCAGTACTTC; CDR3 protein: CASSPQATGAQYF
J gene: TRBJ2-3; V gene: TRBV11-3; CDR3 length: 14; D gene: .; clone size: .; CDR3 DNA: TGTGCCAGCAGCCTGCACTCTGGCACAGATACGCAGTATTTT; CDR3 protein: CASSLHSGTDTQYF
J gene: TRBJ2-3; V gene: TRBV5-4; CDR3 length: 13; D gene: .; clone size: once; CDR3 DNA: TGTGCCAGCAGCTTGGTGATCACAGATACGCAGTATTTT; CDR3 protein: CASSLVITDTQYF
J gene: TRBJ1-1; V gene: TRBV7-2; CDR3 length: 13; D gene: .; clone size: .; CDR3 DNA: TGTGCCAGCAGCCCCCAGGTTAGCACGAAAGCTTTCTTT; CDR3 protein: CASSPQVSTKAFF
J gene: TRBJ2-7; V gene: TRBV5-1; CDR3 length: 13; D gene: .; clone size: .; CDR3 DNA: TGCGCCAGCAGCGGGAAGAACTCCTACGAGCAGTACTTC; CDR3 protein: CASSGKNSYEQYF
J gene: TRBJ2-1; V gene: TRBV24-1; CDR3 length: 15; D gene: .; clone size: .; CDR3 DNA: TGTGCCACCAGTGAAGCCGGAGCCCACTACAATGAGCAGTTCTTC; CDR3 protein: CATSEAGAHYNEQFF
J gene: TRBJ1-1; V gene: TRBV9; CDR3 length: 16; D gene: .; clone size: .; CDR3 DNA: TGTGCCAGCAGCCCTATGGGGGGGATAATGGGCACTGAAGCTTTCTTT; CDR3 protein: CASSPMGGIMGTEAFF
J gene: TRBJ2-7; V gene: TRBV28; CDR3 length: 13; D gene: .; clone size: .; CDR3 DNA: TGTGCCAGCAGTTTAGGGGGGAACTACGAGCAGTACTTC; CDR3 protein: CASSLGGNYEQYF
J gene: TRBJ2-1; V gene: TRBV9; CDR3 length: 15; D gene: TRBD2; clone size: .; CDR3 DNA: TGTGCCAGCAGCGTAGCTACGGGGGGGTACAATGAGCAGTTCTTC; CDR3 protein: CASSVATGGYNEQFF
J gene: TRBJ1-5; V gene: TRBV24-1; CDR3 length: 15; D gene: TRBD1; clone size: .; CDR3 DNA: TGTGCCACCAGTGATTCGGGACAGGGGCATCAGCCCCAGCATTTT; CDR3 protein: CATSDSGQGHQPQHF
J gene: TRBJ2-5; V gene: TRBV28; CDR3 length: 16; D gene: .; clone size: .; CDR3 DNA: TGTGCCAGCAGTCCAACCCAACCCAGGGACCAAGAGACCCAGTACTTC; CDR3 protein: CASSPTQPRDQETQYF
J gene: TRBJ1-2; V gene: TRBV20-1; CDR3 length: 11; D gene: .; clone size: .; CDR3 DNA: TGCAGTGCTAGAGATGTGCATGGCTACACCTTC; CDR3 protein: CSARDVHGYTF
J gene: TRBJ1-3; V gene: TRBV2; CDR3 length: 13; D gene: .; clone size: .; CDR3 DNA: TGTGCCAGCAATACGGGGGTGAGAAACACCATATATTTT; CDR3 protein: CASNTGVRNTIYF
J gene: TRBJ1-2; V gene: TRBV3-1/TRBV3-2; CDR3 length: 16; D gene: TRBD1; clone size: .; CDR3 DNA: TGTGCCAGCAGCCAGATTAGCCGACAGGGGAACTATGGCTACACCTTC; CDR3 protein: CASSQISRQGNYGYTF
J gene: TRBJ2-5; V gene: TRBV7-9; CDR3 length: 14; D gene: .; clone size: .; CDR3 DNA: TGTGCCAGCAGCTTAGGAGGTGGGCCGGAGACCCAGTACTTC; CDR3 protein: CASSLGGGPETQYF
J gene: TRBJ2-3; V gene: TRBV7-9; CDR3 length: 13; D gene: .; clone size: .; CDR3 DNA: TGTGCCAGCAGCTTAGTAGTCTCAGATACGCAGTATTTT; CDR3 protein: CASSLVVSDTQYF
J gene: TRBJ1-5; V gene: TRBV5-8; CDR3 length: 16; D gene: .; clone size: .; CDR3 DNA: TGTGCCAGCAGAGATACAGGGAGGGGAGATAATCAGCCCCAGCATTTT; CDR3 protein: CASRDTGRGDNQPQHF
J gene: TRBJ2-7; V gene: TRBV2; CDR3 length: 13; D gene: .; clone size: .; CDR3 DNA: TGTGCCAGCAGTGAAGGACTCGGGTACGAGCAGTACTTC; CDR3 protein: CASSEGLGYEQYF
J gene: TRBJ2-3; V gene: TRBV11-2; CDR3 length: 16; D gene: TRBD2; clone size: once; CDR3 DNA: TGTGCCAGCAGCTTAGATAGCGGGGGGGCTACAGATACGCAGTATTTT; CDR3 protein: CASSLDSGGATDTQYF
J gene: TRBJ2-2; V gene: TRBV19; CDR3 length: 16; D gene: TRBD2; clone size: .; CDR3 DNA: TGTGCCAGTAGCGGACTAGCGGGGGCGAACACCGGGGAGCTGTTTTTT; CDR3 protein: CASSGLAGANTGELFF
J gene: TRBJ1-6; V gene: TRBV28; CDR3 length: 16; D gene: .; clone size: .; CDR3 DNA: TGTGCCAGCAGTCCCGTAAACGGCGGCTATAATTCACCCCTCCACTTT; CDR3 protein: CASSPVNGGYNSPLHF
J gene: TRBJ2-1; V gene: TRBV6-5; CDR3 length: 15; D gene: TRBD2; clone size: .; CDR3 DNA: TGTGCCAGCAGCCGCCTAGCGGGGGACTACAATGAGCAGTTCTTC; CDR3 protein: CASSRLAGDYNEQFF
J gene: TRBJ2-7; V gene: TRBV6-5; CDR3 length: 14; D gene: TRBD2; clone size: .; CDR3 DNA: TGTGCCAGCACCCCGGGAGGGGTCTCCTACGAGCAGTACTTC; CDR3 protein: CASTPGGVSYEQYF
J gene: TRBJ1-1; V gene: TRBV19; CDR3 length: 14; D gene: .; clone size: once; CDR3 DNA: TGTGCCAGTAGATTTCGGCAGGGGCGGCCTGAAGCTTTCTTT; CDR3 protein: CASRFRQGRPEAFF
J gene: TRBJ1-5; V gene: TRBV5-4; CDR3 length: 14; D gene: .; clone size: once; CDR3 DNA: TGTGCCAGCAGTGCTGCTGGGGTCAATCAGCCCCAGCATTTT; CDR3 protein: CASSAAGVNQPQHF
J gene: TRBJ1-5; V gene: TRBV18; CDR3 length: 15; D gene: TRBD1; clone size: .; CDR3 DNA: TGTGCCAGCTCACCGGATCCGGACAGGCCGGAAACCCAGCATTTT; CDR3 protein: CASSPDPDRPETQHF
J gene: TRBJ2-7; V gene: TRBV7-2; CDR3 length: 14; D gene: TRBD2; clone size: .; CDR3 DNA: TGTGCCAGCAGCCGCGGGCGGGGGGGCTACGAGCAGTACTTC; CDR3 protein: CASSRGRGGYEQYF
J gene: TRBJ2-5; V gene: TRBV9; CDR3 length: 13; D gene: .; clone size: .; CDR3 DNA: TGTGCCAGCAGCGTCGGATTGGAAGAGACCCAGTACTTC; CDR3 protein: CASSVGLEETQYF